This is a list of T cell receptor beta chains from one sample in a study of OX40 agonist ivuxolimab in advanced cancers. Assay used: immunoSEQ multiplex PCR; TCRdb lists only in-frame clones, some missing. The sample shows about 80,000 clones, roughly 87% of them seen only once. Material: CD4+ or CD8+ T cells sorted from blood, obtained in a trial of the OX40 agonist ivuxolimab. The receptor set was obtained from an adult with an advanced solid tumor such as melanoma, head and neck, liver or kidney cancer. Both conserved end residues are part of each CDR3. Each record gives: V gene, J gene, D gene, clone size, CDR3 DNA, CDR3 protein. A D gene is named only where the DNA matches it firmly. Clone size appears in some rows only: once, few, many, or a class for an expanded clone.

>TRBV30|TRBJ1-5|-|-
TGTGCCTGTAGCCCCGGGGTAGATCAGCCCCAGCATTTT
CACSPGVDQPQHF
>TRBV11-1|TRBJ2-7|-|-
TGTGCCAGCACCGCGTCGGGTTCCAACACCCCGCAGTACTTC
CASTASGSNTPQYF
>TRBV10-2|TRBJ2-1|TRBD2|-
TGCGCCAGCAGTTCGGGGGGGCAGTTTAATGAGCAGTTCTTC
CASSSGGQFNEQFF
>TRBV4-1|TRBJ2-7|-|-
TGCGCCAGCAGCCAAGAGGGACGGAAAACCGAGCAGTACTTC
CASSQEGRKTEQYF
>TRBV4-2|TRBJ1-2|TRBD1|-
TGTGCCAGCAGCCAAGGGGACAGGACATATGGCTACACCTTC
CASSQGDRTYGYTF
>TRBV5-1|TRBJ1-2|TRBD1|-
TGCGCCAGCAGCGTTTCCGGGACAGCGGTTGGGAACTATGGCTACACCTTC
CASSVSGTAVGNYGYTF
>TRBV4-1|TRBJ1-6|-|-
TGCGCCAGCAGCCAACCGACAGCCTCCTATAATTCACCCCTCCACTTT
CASSQPTASYNSPLHF
>TRBV5-4|TRBJ2-3|-|-
TGTGCCAGCAGCCGCGCCTCTAGAGGAGGTCACACAGATACGCAGTATTTT
CASSRASRGGHTDTQYF
>TRBV30|TRBJ1-1|-|-
TGTGCCTGGAGTGGGTCGACAGCTAACACTGAAGCTTTCTTT
CAWSGSTANTEAFF
>TRBV5-1|TRBJ2-2|-|-
TGCGCCAGCAGCTCGGACGCGGGGAACACCGGGGAGCTGTTTTTT
CASSSDAGNTGELFF
>TRBV6-5|TRBJ2-7|TRBD1|once
TGTGCCAGCAGTTACTCGAGACAGGGCGACGAGCAGTACTTC
CASSYSRQGDEQYF
>TRBV5-1|TRBJ1-2|TRBD1|-
TGCGCCAGCAGCCCTAGACAGGGCGCGGACTTCTATGGCTACACCTTC
CASSPRQGADFYGYTF
>TRBV7-9|TRBJ2-3|TRBD2|-
TGTGCCAGCAGCGGGCGTGGGGGGGCAGATACGCAGTATTTT
CASSGRGGADTQYF
>TRBV4-1|TRBJ1-4|-|-
TGCGCCAGCAGCCAACGCGAACAGGTTGCGAAACTGTTTTTT
CASSQREQVAKLFF
>TRBV19|TRBJ2-2|TRBD1|-
TGTGCCAGTAGTAAGGACAGGGCATGGGGGGAGCTGTTTTTT
CASSKDRAWGELFF
>TRBV28|TRBJ1-1|-|-
TGTGCCAGCATAAATGGCCTCGGTATGTGGGCAGAAGCTTTCTTT
CASINGLGMWAEAFF
>TRBV7-7|TRBJ1-4|-|-
TGTGCCAGCAGCTTAGGGGCAGGGCGGGGTGAAAAACTGTTTTTT
CASSLGAGRGEKLFF
>TRBV6-1|TRBJ2-3|TRBD2|-
TGTGCCAGCAGTGTTGCGGGGGGCCAATACGGCACAGATACGCAGTATTTT
CASSVAGGQYGTDTQYF
>TRBV9|TRBJ2-3|TRBD1|-
TGTGCCAGCAGCTCCAGACCGGGGCAGGGGGCGCGGACAGATACGCAGTATTTT
CASSSRPGQGARTDTQYF
>TRBV6-1|TRBJ1-2|-|-
TGTGCCAGCAACACAGGTGGCTGGGGCTACACCTTC
CASNTGGWGYTF
>TRBV29-1|TRBJ2-7|-|-
TGCAGCGTTGTTTTGGGGGTAGACGAGCAGTACTTC
CSVVLGVDEQYF
>TRBV2|TRBJ2-5|-|-
TGTGCCAGCCGTCCAGACTTGATCCAAGAGACCCAGTACTTC
CASRPDLIQETQYF
>TRBV6-5|TRBJ1-1|-|-
TGTGCCAGCCTTGGGACGAACACTGAAGCTTTCTTT
CASLGTNTEAFF